This T cell receptor (beta chain) was identified in a study of shared clonotypes between healthy human individuals. Across the study: Three plates each covered CD4 naive and memory; CD8 naive two, CD8 memory one. Broader study findings: The study generally estimated greater richness for naive than memory subsets. Although depth was large, rarefaction showed that sequencing of the sorted subsets was incomplete.

Data came from immunoSEQ multiplex PCR; TCRdb stores just in-frame clones and leaves some out. This sample has hundreds of thousands of clones, with 95% to 96% found just once. The naive CD8 population came from CD45RO-negative cells selected for CCR7, without terminally differentiated effector memory CD45RA+ cells. This clone was found once. Its antigen is unidentified. Germline V CDR1 and CDR2: MGHRA, YSYEKL. V lost 2 bases, J lost 6 bases, and 14 bases lay in between. There are 15 residues in the CDR3. The chain joins TRBV4-1 to TRBJ1-5; D may be TRBD1 (5 bases). Specimen: naive CD8+ T cells sorted from blood. The TCR originated in a woman in her thirties in good health. CDR3 coding DNA: TGCGCCAGCAGCCAAAACAGTCAGGGTGGTCAGCCCCAGCATTTT. Encoded protein: CASSQNSQGGQPQHF.